Following are 3 T cell receptor beta chains from one sample sequenced in a study of Tregs in tolerant kidney transplant recipients. The data were produced by immunoSEQ multiplex PCR, yet TCRdb's version contains in-frame clones alone and is incomplete. The data show tens of thousands of clones, under 95% seen once. Recipients received nonmyeloablative bone marrow transplants from related graft donors, with transient mixed chimerism. The sequenced sample was CD4+ T cells from blood (PBMCs), obtained 12 months after the transplant. Receptors originate from a human patient who received a combined kidney and bone marrow transplant. Some T cells may be graft donor cells.

The chain employs TRBV7-2 and TRBJ1-5, with D tentatively TRBD1 (6 bases). The V gene's germline CDR1 is SGHTA and CDR2 FQGNSA. The CDR3 has 16 residues. Trimming shortened V by 5 bases and J by 1 base, and 15 bases separated the two germline ends. CDR3 DNA: TGTGCCAGCAGCCCAAGGGGGACAACCAGCAATCAGCCCCAGCATTTT. Translating gives CASSPRGTTSNQPQHF.

The chain has TRBV9 and TRBJ1-5; 8 bases line up with TRBD1. Germline-derived CDR1 and CDR2 are SGDLS and YYNGEE. The V gene end was trimmed by 1 base and the J gene end by 5 bases; junction bases not matched to a gene: 5. CDR3 length equals 15 residues. DNA for the CDR3: TGTGCCAGCAGCGTAACGATGACAGGGGATCAGCCCCAGCATTTT. This translates into CASSVTMTGDQPQHF.

The rearrangement links TRBV6-4 to TRBJ2-7, with 13 bases lining up with TRBD2. The CDR3 sequence is 16 residues long. Germline V CDR1 and CDR2: MRHNA, SNTAGT. V gave up 2 bases and J gave up 1 base; unmatched junction bases: 2. The CDR3 region is CASSDPTSGGSYEQYF. The CDR3 DNA follows: TGTGCCAGCAGTGACCCGACTAGCGGGGGGTCCTACGAGCAGTACTTC.